This TCR beta chain comes out of a study of T cells in Graves' hyperthyroidism and ophthalmopathy. The CDR3 has 13 amino acids. V was clipped by 8 bases and J by 2 bases, with 11 bases between them. Germline lookup yields CDR1 SGHRS and CDR2 YFSETQ. Participants, patients aged 18 to 65, had newly diagnosed hyperthyroidism with a duration under 2 months. Uncontrolled infection, other autoimmune disease, pregnancy or lactation excluded patients. Diagnosing involved the use of clinical symptoms, serum thyroxine and TRAb, thyroid ultrasound and orbital computed tomography. The source of the PBMCs was 9.5 to 10 ml of fresh peripheral blood. In this sample, this clonotype turned up many times. Template material for amplifying TCR beta CDR3 regions consisted of RNA transcripts. The primer set for the first-round RT-PCR of the TCR CDR3 was HTBI. TCRdb used MiXCR to reprocess the multiplex PCR reads, holding one entry per CDR3 protein. The top ten clones hold approximately 25% of a sample with over 250,000 distinct CDR3 sequences, around a quarter of them seen once.

This receptor was identified in a middle-aged man with Graves' hyperthyroidism that later progressed to Graves' ophthalmopathy. Sequences were obtained from blood. The chain recombines TRBV5-1 with TRBJ1-5; TRBD1 is a possible D gene (5 bases). CDR3: CARTRGGNQPQHF. DNA for the CDR3: TGCGCCAGGACCCGGGGCGGCAATCAGCCCCAGCATTTT.